This T cell receptor beta chain was captured by sequencing in a study of cytomegalovirus exposure and HLA in healthy donors. This clone was seen only once. Method: immunoSEQ multiplex PCR; TCRdb's copy keeps in-frame clones and lacks some. The data show 150,000 to 200,000 clones, around 88% seen once. Sequencing input: PBMCs. This sequence was found in a woman aged 18-29 years in good health and CMV-seronegative.

The CDR3 region is CASSFRGGAYEQYF. The CDR3 region has the DNA TGTGCCAGCAGTTTTAGAGGGGGGGCCTACGAGCAGTACTTC. J is TRBJ2-7 and V is TRBV27, with D perhaps matching TRBD2 (7 bases). Germline assignment: CDR1 MNHEY and CDR2 SMNVEV (reference sequence). The length of the CDR3 is 14 residues. Trimming cost V 3 bases and J 2 bases, with 11 bases left between them.